Listed below are T cell receptor beta chains from one sample, sequenced in a study of cytomegalovirus exposure and HLA in healthy donors. TCRdb's copy holds only in-frame clones and misses some; the assay was immunoSEQ multiplex PCR. The table has just over 200,000 clones, more than 65% seen once. Sequences were obtained from PBMCs. The receptors shown here come from a man aged 50 or older in good health and CMV-seronegative. CDR3s leave out the opening cysteine and the closing phenylalanine or tryptophan. Some rows mark clone size as missing; the rest say once, few, many or name a class of expanded clone.

>-|TRBJ2-3|TRBV9
ASSVQGLAGVDTQY
>-|TRBJ2-1|TRBV11-2
ASSLLRNEQF
>-|TRBJ1-4|TRBV28
ASSLREKLF
>-|TRBJ1-2|TRBV5-6
ASSLFHRVNYGYT
>-|TRBJ2-7|TRBV6-1
ASSEHYEQY
>few|-|TRBV28
ASSLGPGKTRAYEQY
>-|TRBJ1-5|TRBV5-6
ASSIQGARQPQH
>-|TRBJ2-7|TRBV29-1
SGVGSSYEQY
>-|TRBJ2-7|TRBV6-1
ASSEGLGTDDYEQY
>-|TRBJ2-2|TRBV9
ASSVAAGSLGTGELF
>-|TRBJ1-4|TRBV4-2
ASSRAETTNEKLF
>-|TRBJ1-5|TRBV27
ASSLVQGEDQPQH
>-|TRBJ2-4|TRBV5-4
ASSARDMDIQY
>-|TRBJ2-7|TRBV5-6
ASSDAGRSYEQY
>-|TRBJ2-7|TRBV5-4
ASSIDTYEQY
>-|TRBJ1-2|TRBV29-1
SVHTIYGYT
>-|TRBJ2-4|TRBV5-4
ASSLAGTGGYIQY
>-|TRBJ2-3|TRBV29-1
SVARTSGSDTQY
>-|TRBJ2-7|TRBV21-1
ASSKVEIAREQY
>once|TRBJ2-5|TRBV7-9
ASSLGRGGVETQY
>-|TRBJ2-5|TRBV2
AARRGLETQY
>-|TRBJ2-7|TRBV7-9
ASSLRQGAYEQY
>-|TRBJ1-5|TRBV23-1
ASSFRGHLNQPQH
>-|TRBJ1-1|TRBV7-8
ASSFWDRVVMNTEAF
>-|TRBJ2-5|TRBV10-2
ASSVWAGETQY
>few|TRBJ1-4|TRBV6-6
ASSQTGATNEKLF
>once|TRBJ2-5|TRBV7-2
ASSLRLWETQY
>-|TRBJ2-2|TRBV7-3
ASSLRSQGNTGELF
>-|TRBJ2-1|TRBV9
ASSARTSGYNEQF
>-|TRBJ2-7|TRBV27
ASSFSGGGYEQY
>-|TRBJ2-7|TRBV5-1
ASSLGLAGGETGDEQY
>-|TRBJ2-4|TRBV30
ACTSGSFAIQY
>-|TRBJ2-7|TRBV19
ASSRGQSYEQY
>-|TRBJ2-7|TRBV18
ASSPTSGSSYEQY
>-|TRBJ1-2|TRBV25-1
ASSLSAGYGYT
>-|TRBJ2-3|TRBV28
ASTLLATDTQY
>-|TRBJ1-5|TRBV10-2
ASRRGTNQPQH
>once|TRBJ1-4|TRBV18
ASSRGMGEKLF
>-|TRBJ1-2|TRBV7-9
AGSLYLVTHNYGYT
>few|TRBJ2-7|TRBV28
ASSFFLGDTSSYEQY
>-|TRBJ1-4|TRBV5-6
ASSLADRITNEKLF
>-|TRBJ1-3|TRBV27
ASGSGVGNTIY
>few|TRBJ1-1|TRBV9
ASSGTAKTEAF
>-|TRBJ1-4|TRBV5-6
ASSRQALWDEKLF
>-|TRBJ2-1|TRBV11-2
ASSLSGTSGTNNEQF